Below, one TCR beta chain is given with its context. The data were taken from a study of blood T cell repertoires in COVID-19. Overall study context: Samples of COVID-19 (acute and convalescent) were obtained from the United States, Italy and Spain. T cells, B-cell-depleted T cells, or PBMCs provided the cDNA or gDNA that served as material.

In the original analysis: Scientists estimated how many nucleated cells there were by amplifying reference gene primers. The data were produced by immunoSEQ multiplex PCR, yet TCRdb's version contains in-frame clones alone and is incomplete. D and trimming come from the DNA, and the V and J calls and clone size come from that table. The profile covers 380,000 or so clones, with approximately 88% appearing a single time and 1% to 1.5% taken by the ten largest. The CDR3 sequence is 13 residues long. With V trimmed by 4 bases and J by 4 bases, 4 bases remained unmatched. CDR1 and CDR2 (germline): SGHNT, YYREEE (reference sequence).

What was sequenced was peripheral blood. This clonotype was obtained from a man aged 40-49 years with acute or convalescent COVID-19. V is TRBV5-4 and J is TRBJ1-2; 7 bases are a match to TRBD1. CDR3 in amino acids: CASSRDSRYGYTF. The DNA for the CDR3 is TGTGCCAGCAGCCGGGACAGCCGCTATGGCTACACCTTC.